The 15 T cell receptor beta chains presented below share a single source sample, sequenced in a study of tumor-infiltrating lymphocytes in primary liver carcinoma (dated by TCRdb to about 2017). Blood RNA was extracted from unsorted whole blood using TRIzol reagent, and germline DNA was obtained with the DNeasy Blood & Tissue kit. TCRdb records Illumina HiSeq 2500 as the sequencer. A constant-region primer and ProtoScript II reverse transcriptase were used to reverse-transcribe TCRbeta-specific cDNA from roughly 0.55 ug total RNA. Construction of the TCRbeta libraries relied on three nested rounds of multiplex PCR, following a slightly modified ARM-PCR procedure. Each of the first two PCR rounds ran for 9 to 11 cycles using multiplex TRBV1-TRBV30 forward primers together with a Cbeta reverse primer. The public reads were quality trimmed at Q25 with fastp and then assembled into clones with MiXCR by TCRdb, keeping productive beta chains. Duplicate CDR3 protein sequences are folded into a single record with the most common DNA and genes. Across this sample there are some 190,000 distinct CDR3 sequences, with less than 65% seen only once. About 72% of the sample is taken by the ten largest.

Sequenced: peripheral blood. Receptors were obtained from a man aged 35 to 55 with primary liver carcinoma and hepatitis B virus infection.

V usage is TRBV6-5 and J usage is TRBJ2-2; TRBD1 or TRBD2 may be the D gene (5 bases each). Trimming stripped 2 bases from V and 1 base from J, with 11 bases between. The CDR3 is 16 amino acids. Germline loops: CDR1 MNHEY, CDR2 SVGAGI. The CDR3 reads CASSYGTGLNTGELFF. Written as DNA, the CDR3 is TGTGCCAGCAGTTACGGCACAGGACTGAACACCGGGGAGCTGTTTTTT.

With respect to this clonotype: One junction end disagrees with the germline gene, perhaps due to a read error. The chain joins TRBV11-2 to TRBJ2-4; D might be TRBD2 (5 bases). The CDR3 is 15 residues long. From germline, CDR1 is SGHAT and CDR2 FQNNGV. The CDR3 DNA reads TGTGCCTGCAGCTTATCACTAGGGAACAAAAACACTCAGTACTTC. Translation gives CACSLSLGNKNTQYF.

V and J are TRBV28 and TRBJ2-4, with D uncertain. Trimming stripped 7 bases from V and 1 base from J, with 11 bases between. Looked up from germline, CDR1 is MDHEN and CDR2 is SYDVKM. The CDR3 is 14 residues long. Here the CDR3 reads CASTLGGAKNIQYF. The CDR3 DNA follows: TGTGCCAGCACCCTTGGTGGGGCCAAAAACATTCAGTACTTC.

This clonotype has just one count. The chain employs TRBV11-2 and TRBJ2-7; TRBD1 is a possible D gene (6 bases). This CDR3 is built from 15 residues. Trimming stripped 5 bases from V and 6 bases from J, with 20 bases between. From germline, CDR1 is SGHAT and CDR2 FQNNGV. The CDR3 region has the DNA TGTGCCAGCAGCCCAGGGGTAGGGAATCCCTTCGAGCAGTACTTC. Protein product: CASSPGVGNPFEQYF. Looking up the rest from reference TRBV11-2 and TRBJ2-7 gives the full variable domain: EAGVAQSPRYKIIEKRQSVAFWCNPISGHATLYWYQQILGQGPKLLIQFQNNGVVDDSQLPKDRFSAERLKGVDSTLKIQPAKLEDSAVYLCASSPGVGNPFEQYFGPGTRLTVT.

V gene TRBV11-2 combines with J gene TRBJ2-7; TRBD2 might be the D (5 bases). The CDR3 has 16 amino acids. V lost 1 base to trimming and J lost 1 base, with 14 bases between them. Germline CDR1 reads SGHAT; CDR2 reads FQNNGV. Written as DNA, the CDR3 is TGTGCCAGCAGCTTAGGGGGAGAGTTCGTTTCCTACGAGCAGTACTTC. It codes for CASSLGGEFVSYEQYF.

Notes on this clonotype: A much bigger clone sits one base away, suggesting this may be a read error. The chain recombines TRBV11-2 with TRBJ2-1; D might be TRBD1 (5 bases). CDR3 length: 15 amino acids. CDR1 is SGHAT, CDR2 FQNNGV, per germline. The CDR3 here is CASSLLGQGHNEHFF. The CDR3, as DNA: TGTGCCAGCAGCTTACTTGGGCAGGGCCACAATGAGCATTTCTTC.

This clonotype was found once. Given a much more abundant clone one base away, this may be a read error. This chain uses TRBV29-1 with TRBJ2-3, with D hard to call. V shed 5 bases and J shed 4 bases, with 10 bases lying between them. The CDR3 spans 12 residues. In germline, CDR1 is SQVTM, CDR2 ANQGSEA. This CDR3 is CSVRVIADTQYF. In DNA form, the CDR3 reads TGCAGCGTTAGGGTTATCGCAGATACGCAGTATTTT.

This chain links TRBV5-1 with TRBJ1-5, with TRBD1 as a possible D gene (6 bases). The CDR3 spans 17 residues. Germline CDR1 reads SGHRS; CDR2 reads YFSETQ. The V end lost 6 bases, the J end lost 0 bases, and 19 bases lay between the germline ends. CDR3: CASKAPRDNHSNQPQHF. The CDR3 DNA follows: TGCGCCAGCAAAGCCCCCCGGGACAACCATAGCAATCAGCCCCAGCATTTT.

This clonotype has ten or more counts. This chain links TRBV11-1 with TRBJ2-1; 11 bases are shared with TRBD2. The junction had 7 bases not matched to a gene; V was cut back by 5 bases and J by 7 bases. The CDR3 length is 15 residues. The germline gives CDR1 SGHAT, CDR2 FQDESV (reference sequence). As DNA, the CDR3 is TGTGCCAGCAGCCCCCTAGCGGGAGGTTTGAATGAGCAGTTCTTC. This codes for CASSPLAGGLNEQFF.

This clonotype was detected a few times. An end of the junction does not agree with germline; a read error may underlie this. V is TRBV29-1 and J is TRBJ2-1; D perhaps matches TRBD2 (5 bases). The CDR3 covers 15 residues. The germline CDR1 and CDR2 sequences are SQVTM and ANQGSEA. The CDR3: CSVQVAPSSHNEQFF. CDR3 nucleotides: TGCAGCGTTCAGGTAGCGCCGAGCTCCCACAATGAGCAGTTCTTC.

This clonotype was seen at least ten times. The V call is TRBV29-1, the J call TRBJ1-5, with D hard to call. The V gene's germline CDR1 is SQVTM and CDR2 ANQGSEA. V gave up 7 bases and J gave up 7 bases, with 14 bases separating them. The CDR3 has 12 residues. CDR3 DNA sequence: TGCAGCGCCTATCAATGGGGACAGCCCCAGCATTTT. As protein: CSAYQWGQPQHF.

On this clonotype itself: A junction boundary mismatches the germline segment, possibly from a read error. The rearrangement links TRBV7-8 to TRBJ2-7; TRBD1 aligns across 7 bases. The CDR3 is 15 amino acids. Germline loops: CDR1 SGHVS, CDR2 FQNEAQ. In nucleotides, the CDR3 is TGTGCCAGCAGTCCCAAGGGGGCAGACTCCTACGACCAGTACTTC. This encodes CASSPKGADSYDQYF.

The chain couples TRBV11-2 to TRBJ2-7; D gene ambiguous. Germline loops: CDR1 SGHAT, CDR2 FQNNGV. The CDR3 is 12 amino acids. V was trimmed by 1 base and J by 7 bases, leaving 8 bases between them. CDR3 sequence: CASSLGVSEQYF. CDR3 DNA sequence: TGTGCCAGCAGCTTAGGGGTATCAGAGCAGTACTTC.

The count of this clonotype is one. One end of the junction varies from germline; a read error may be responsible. The CDR3 sequence: CARQSPCTGDNSYSF. The DNA for the CDR3 is TGTGCCAGGCAATCCCCTTGTACAGGTGACAATAGCTACAGCTTC. This rearrangement joins TRBV11-1 to TRBJ1-2, with D possibly being TRBD1 (5 bases). Germline loops: CDR1 SGHAT, CDR2 FQDESV (reference sequence). The CDR3 sequence is 15 residues long.

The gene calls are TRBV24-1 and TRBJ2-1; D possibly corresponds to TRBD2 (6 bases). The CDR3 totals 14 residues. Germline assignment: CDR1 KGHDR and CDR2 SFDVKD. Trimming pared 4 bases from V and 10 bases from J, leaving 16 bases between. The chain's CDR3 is CATSEPGRGREQFF. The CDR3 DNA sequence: TGTGCCACCAGTGAGCCGGGTCGGGGGAGAGAGCAGTTCTTC.